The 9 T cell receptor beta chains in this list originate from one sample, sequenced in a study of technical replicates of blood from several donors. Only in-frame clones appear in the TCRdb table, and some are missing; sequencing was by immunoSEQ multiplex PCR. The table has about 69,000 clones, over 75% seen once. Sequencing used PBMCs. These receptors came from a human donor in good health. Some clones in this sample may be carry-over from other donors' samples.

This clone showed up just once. The CDR3 region is CASSITPPGWGEQFF. Written as DNA, the CDR3 is TGTGCCAGCAGCATAACACCTCCGGGGTGGGGTGAGCAGTTCTTC. The V and J genes are TRBV14 and TRBJ2-1; D is possibly TRBD2 (5 bases). The CDR3 totals 15 residues. Trimming pared 5 bases from V and 9 bases from J, leaving 20 bases between. CDR1 and CDR2 from the germline V gene are SGHDN and FVKESK. The full variable domain, in which reference TRBV14 and TRBJ2-1 provide the parts outside the CDR3, is EAGVTQFPSHSVIEKGQTVTLRCDPISGHDNLYWYRRVMGKEIKFLLHFVKESKQDESGMPNNRFLAERTGGTYSTLKVQPAELEDSGVYFCASSITPPGWGEQFFGPGTRLTVL.

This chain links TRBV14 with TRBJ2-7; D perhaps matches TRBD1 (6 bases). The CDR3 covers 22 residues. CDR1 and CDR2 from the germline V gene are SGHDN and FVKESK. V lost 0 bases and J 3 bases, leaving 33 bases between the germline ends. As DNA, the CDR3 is TGTGCCAGCAGCCAAGAGTGGTGCGTACAGGGATGGGTCGGGGTCCTCCGCTACGAGCAGTACTTC. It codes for CASSQEWCVQGWVGVLRYEQYF.

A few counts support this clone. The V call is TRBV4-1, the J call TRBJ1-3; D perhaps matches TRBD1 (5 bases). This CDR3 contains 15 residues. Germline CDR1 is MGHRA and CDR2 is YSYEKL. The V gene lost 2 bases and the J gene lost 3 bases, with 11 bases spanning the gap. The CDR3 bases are TGCGCCAGCAGCCAAATTGACAGCGATGGAAACACCATATATTTT. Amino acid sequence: CASSQIDSDGNTIYF.

CDR3 sequence reads: CASSNDRGDTDTQYF. The CDR3 nucleotides read TGTGCCAGCAGTAATGACAGGGGCGATACAGATACGCAGTATTTT. The chain uses TRBV2 and TRBJ2-3; 8 bases fit TRBD1. Germline values: CDR1 SNHLY, CDR2 FYNNEI. Trimming removed 5 bases from V and 3 bases from J; junction bases left unmatched: 7. The CDR3 runs to 15 residues. Full variable domain (missing parts from reference TRBV2 and TRBJ2-3): EPEVTQTPSHQVTQMGQEVILRCVPISNHLYFYWYRQILGQKVEFLVSFYNNEISEKSEIFDDQFSVERPDGSNFTLKIRSTKLEDSAMYFCASSNDRGDTDTQYFGPGTRLTVL.

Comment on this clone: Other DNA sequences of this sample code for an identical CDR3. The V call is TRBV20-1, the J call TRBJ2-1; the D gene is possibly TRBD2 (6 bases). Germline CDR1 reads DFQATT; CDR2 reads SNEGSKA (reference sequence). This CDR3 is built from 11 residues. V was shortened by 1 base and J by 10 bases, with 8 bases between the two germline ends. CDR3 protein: CSARGGGEQFF. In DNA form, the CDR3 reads TGCAGTGCTAGAGGTGGGGGGGAGCAGTTCTTC.

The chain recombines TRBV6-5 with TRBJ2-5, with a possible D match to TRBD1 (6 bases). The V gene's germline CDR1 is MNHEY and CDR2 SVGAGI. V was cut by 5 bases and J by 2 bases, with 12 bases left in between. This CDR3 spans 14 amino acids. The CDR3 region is CASSGQRLQETQYF. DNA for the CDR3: TGTGCCAGCAGTGGACAGCGACTACAAGAGACCCAGTACTTC.

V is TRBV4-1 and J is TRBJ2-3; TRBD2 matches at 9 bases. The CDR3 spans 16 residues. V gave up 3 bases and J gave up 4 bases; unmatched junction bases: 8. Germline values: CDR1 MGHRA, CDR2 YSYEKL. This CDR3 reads CASSHTTSGTADTQYF. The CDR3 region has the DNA TGCGCCAGCAGCCACACGACTAGCGGAACAGCAGATACGCAGTATTTT.

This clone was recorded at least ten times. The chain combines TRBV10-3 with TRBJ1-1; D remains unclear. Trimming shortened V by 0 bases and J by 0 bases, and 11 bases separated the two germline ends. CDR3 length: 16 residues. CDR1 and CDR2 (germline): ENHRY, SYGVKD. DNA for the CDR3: TGTGCCATCAGTGAGTCCGGCTGGAGTCTGAACACTGAAGCTTTCTTT. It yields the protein CAISESGWSLNTEAFF.

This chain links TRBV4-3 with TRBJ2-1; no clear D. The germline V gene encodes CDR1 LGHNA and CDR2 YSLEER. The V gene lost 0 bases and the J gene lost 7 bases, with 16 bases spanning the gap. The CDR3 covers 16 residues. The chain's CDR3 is CASSQDRTAILNEQFF. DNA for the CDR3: TGCGCCAGCAGCCAAGATAGAACTGCAATTCTGAATGAGCAGTTCTTC.